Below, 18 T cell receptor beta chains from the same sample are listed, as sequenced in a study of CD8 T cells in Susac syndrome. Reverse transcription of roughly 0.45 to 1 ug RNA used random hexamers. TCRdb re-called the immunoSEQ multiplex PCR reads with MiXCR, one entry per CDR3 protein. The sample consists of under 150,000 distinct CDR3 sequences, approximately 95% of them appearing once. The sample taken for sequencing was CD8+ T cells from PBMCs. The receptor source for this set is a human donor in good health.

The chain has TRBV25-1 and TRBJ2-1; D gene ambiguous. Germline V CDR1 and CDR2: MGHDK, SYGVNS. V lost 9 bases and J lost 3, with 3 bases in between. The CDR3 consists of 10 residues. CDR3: CASFYNEQFF. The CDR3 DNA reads TGTGCCAGTTTCTACAATGAGCAGTTCTTC.

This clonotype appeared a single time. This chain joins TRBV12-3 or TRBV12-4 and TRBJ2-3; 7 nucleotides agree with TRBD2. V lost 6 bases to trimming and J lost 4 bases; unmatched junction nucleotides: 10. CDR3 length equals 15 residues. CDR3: CASSSVGRGADTQYF. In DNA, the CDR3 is TGTGCCAGCAGCTCCGTAGGGAGGGGTGCAGATACGCAGTATTTT.

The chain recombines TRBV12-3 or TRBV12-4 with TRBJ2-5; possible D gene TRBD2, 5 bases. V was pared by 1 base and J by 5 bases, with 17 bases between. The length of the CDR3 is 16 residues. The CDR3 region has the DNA TGTGCCAGCAGTTTAGTCCTAGGGAGAGCGGAGGAGACCCAGTACTTC. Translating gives CASSLVLGRAEETQYF.

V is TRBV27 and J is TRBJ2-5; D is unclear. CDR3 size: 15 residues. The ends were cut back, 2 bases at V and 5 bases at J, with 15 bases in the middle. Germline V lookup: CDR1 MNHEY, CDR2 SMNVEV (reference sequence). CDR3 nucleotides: TGTGCCAGCAGTTTAAGGGCCCCTACCGGGGAGACCCAGTACTTC. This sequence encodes CASSLRAPTGETQYF.

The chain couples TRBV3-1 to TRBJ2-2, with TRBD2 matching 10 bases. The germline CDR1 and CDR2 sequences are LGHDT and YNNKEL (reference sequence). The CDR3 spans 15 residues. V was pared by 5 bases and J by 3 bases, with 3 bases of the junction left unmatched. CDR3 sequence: CASSFLAGDTGELFF. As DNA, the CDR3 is TGTGCCAGCAGCTTTCTAGCGGGAGACACCGGGGAGCTGTTTTTT.

CDR3 in amino acids: CASSEPGHNTDTQYF. The CDR3 DNA reads as TGTGCCAGCTCCGAGCCGGGACATAACACAGATACGCAGTATTTT. The rearrangement uses TRBV27 and TRBJ2-3; possible D gene TRBD1, 6 bases. The CDR3 length is 15 residues. Trimming took 8 bases from V and 2 from J, leaving 17 bases between them. CDR1 is MNHEY, CDR2 SMNVEV, per germline (reference sequence).

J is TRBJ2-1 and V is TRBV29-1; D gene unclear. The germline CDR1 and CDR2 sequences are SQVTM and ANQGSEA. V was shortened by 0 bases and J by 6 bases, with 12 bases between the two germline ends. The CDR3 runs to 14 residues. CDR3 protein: CSVEDWGRRNEQFF. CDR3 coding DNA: TGCAGCGTTGAAGATTGGGGTAGGCGCAATGAGCAGTTCTTC.

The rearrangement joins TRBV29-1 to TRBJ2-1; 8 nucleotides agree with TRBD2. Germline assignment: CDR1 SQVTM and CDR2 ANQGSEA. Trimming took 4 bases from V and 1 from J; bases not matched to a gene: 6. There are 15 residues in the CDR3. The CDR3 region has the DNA TGCAGCGTTGCGGGGGCGGGAGGATCCTACAATGAGCAGTTCTTC. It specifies CSVAGAGGSYNEQFF.

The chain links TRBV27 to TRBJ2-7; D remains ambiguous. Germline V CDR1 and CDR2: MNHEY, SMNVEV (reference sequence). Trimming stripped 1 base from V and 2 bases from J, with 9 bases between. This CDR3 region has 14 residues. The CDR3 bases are TGTGCCAGCAGTTTATTGCCCGAAACCTACGAGCAGTACTTC. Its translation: CASSLLPETYEQYF.

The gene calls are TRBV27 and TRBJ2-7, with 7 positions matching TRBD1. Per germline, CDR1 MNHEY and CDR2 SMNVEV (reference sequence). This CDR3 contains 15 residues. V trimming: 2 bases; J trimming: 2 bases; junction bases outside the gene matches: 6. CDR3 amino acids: CASSLRQGPAYEQYF. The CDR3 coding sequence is TGTGCCAGCAGTTTAAGACAGGGACCCGCCTACGAGCAGTACTTC.

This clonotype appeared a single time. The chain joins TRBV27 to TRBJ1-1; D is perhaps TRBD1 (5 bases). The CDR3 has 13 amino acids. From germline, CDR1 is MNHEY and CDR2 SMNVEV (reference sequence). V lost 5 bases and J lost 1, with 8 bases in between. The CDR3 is CASSLQENTEAFF. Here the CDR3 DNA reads TGTGCCAGCAGTCTACAGGAGAACACTGAAGCTTTCTTT.

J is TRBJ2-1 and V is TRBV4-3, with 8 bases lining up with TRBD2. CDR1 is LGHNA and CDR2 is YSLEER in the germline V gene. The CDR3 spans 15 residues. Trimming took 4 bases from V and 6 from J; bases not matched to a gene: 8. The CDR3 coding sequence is TGCGCCAGCAGCCCAGGTACGGGAGGGGTCAATGAGCAGTTCTTC. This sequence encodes CASSPGTGGVNEQFF.

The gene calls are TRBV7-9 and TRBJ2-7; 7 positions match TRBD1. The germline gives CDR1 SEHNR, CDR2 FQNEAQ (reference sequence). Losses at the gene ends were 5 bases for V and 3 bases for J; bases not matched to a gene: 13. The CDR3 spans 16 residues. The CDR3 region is CASSQGLGTDLYEQYF. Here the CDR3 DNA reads TGTGCCAGCAGCCAAGGTCTCGGGACAGACCTCTACGAGCAGTACTTC.

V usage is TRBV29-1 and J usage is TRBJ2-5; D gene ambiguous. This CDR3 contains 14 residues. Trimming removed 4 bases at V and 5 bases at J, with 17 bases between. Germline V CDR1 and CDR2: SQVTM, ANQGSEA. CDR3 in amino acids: CSVGPRISGETQYF. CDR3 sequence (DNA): TGCAGCGTTGGCCCTAGAATCAGTGGGGAGACCCAGTACTTC.

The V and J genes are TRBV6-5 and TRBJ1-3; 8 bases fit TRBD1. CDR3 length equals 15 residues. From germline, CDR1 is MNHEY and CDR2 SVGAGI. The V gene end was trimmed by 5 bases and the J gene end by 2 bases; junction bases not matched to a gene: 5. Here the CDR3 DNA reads TGTGCCAGCAGTGGAGGACAGGGCGCTGGAAACACCATATATTTT. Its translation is CASSGGQGAGNTIYF.

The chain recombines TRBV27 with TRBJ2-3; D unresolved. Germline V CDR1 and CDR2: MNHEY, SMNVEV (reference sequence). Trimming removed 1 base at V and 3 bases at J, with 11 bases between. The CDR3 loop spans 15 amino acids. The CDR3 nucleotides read TGTGCCAGCAGTTTATTGGTTCCAGAAACAGATACGCAGTATTTT. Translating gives CASSLLVPETDTQYF.

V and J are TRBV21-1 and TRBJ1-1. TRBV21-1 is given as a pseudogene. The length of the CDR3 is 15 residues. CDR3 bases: TGTGCCAGCAGCAAAGAGAAGGAGTCGGACACTGAAGCTTTCTTT. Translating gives CASSKEKESDTEAFF.

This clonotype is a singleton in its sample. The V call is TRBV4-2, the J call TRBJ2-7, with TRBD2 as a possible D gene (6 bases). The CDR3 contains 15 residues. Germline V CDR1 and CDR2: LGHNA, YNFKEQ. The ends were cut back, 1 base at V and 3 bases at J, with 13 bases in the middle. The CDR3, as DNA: TGTGCCAGCAGCCAAGGACTAGAACCAAACTACGAGCAGTACTTC. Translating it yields CASSQGLEPNYEQYF.